The present T cell receptor beta chain was sequenced within a study of blood T cell repertoires in COVID-19. Per germline, CDR1 LGHNA and CDR2 YNFKEQ. The CDR3 covers 16 residues. V lost 0 bases and J 3 bases, leaving 9 bases between the germline ends. TCRdb's copy holds only in-frame clones and misses some; the assay was immunoSEQ multiplex PCR. Here the sample spans about 200,000 clones, about 82% being singletons. This clone was recorded once. Source material: peripheral blood. This receptor was taken from a woman between 70 and 85 years old with COVID-19, enrolled during active disease. The chain carries TRBV4-2 and TRBJ1-6; D call uncertain. CDR3 nucleotide sequence: TGTGCCAGCAGCCAAGAGGTCGGGGTCTATAATTCACCCCTCCACTTT. It codes for CASSQEVGVYNSPLHF.